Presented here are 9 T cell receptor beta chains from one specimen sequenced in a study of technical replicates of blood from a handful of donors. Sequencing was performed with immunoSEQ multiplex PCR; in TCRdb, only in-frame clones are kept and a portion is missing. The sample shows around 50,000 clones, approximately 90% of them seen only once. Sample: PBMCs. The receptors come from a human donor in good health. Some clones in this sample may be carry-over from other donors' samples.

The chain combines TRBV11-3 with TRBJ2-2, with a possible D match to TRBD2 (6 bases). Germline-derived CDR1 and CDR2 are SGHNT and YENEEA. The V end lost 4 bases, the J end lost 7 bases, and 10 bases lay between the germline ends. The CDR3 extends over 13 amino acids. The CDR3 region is CASSSSGVGELFF. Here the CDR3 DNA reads TGTGCCAGCAGCTCGTCGGGGGTCGGGGAGCTGTTTTTT.

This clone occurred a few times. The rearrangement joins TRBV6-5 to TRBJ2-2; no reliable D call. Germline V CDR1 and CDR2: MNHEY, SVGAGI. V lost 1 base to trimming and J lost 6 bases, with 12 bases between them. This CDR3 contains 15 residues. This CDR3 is CASSYYSGSAGELFF. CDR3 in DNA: TGTGCCAGCAGTTACTATTCTGGTTCGGCCGGGGAGCTGTTTTTT.

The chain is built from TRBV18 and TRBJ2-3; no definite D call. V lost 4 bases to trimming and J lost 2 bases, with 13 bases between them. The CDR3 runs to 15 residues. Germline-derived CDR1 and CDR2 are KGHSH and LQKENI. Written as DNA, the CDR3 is TGTGCCAGCTCACATCAGGCCCCTGACACAGATACGCAGTATTTT. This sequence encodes CASSHQAPDTDTQYF.

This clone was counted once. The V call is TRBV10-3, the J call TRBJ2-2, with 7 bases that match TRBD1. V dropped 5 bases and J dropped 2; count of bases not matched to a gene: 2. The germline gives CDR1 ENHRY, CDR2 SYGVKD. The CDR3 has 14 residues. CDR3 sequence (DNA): TGTGCCATCAGTAGAGGGGGCAACACCGGGGAGCTGTTTTTT. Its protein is CAISRGGNTGELFF.

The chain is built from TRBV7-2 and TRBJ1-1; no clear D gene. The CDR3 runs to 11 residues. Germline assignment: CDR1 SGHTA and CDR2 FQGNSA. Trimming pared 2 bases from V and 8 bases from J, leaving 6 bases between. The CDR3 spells CASSLSGEAFF. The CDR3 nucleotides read TGTGCCAGCAGCTTATCGGGAGAAGCTTTCTTT.

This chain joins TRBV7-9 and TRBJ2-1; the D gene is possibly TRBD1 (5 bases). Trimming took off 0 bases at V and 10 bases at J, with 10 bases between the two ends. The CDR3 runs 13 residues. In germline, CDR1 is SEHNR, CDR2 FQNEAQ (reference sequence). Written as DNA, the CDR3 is TGTGCCAGCAGCTTAGCCGACAGAGGAGAGCAGTTCTTC. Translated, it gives CASSLADRGEQFF.

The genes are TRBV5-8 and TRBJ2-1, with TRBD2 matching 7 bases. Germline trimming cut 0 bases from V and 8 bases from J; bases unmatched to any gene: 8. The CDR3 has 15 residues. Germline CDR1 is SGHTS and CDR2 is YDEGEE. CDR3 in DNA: TGTGCCAGCAGCTTGGGGCGGGAGTGGGGCGATGAGCAGTTCTTC. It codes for CASSLGREWGDEQFF.

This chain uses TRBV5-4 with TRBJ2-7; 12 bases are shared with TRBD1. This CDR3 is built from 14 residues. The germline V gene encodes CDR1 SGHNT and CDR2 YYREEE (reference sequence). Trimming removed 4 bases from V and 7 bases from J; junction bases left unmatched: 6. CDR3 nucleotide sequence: TGTGCCAGCAGCCCGGGACAGGGGGCGGGTGAGCAGTACTTC. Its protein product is CASSPGQGAGEQYF.

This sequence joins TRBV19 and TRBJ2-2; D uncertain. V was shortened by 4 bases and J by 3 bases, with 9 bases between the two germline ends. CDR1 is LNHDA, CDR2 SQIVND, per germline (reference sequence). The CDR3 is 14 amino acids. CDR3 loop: CASSKLEDTGELFF. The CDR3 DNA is TGTGCCAGTAGTAAGCTCGAGGACACCGGGGAGCTGTTTTTT.